This passage covers 27 T cell receptor beta chains from one sample sequenced in a study of blood T cell repertoires in COVID-19 (dated by TCRdb to about 2020). Library preparation employed the immunoSEQ multiplex PCR assay. The table comes from immuneACCESS by way of TCRdb, which keeps in-frame sequences with V and J called. Part of the clones is missing from these tables; in studies checked, under half for an unresolved V gene and the rest for unknown reasons. This sample comprises about 270,000 clones, approximately 92% of them detected only once. The ten most abundant clones make up approximately 2.5% of the sample. Material for sequencing was PBMCs or T cells enriched from blood (not recorded which). These receptor sequences come from a woman aged 18-35 years who had recovered from COVID-19.

The chain employs TRBV5-1 and TRBJ1-6; D perhaps matches TRBD1 (5 bases). CDR1 and CDR2 (germline): SGHRS, YFSETQ. This CDR3 has 13 residues. Trimming cost V 0 bases and J 8 bases, with 6 bases left between them. The CDR3: CASSLEGDSPLHF. The DNA of the CDR3 is TGCGCCAGCAGCTTGGAAGGGGATTCACCCCTCCACTTT. Based on the CDR3 plus reference TRBV5-1 and TRBJ1-6, the full variable domain is KAGVTQTPRYLIKTRGQQVTLSCSPISGHRSVSWYQQTPGQGLQFLFEYFSETQRNKGNFPGRFSGRQFSNSRSEMNVSTLELGDSALYLCASSLEGDSPLHFGNGTRLTVT.

The chain links TRBV5-4 to TRBJ2-5; TRBD2 aligns across 7 bases. The germline V gene encodes CDR1 SGHNT and CDR2 YYREEE (reference sequence). This CDR3 comprises 15 residues. The V gene end was trimmed by 0 bases and the J gene end by 10 bases; junction bases not matched to a gene: 12. The CDR3 sequence: CASSLGQASPGGQYF. The CDR3 coding sequence is TGTGCCAGCAGCTTGGGGCAGGCGAGCCCGGGGGGCCAGTACTTC.

The V call is TRBV5-6, the J call TRBJ2-5, with a possible D match to TRBD1 (5 bases). Germline assignment: CDR1 SGHDT and CDR2 YYEEEE. V gave up 4 bases and J gave up 0 bases, with 10 bases separating them. The CDR3 totals 14 residues. This CDR3 is CASSPTANQETQYF. As DNA, the CDR3 is TGTGCCAGCAGCCCGACAGCAAACCAAGAGACCCAGTACTTC.

CDR3 DNA sequence: TGTGCCAGCCTCCCGGTGGGGCACCTGAACACTGAAGCTTTCTTT. This gives the protein CASLPVGHLNTEAFF. The chain is built from TRBV7-8 and TRBJ1-1, with D perhaps TRBD1 (5 bases). The germline gives CDR1 SGHVS, CDR2 FQNEAQ. The CDR3 has 15 amino acids. The ends were cut back, 8 bases at V and 0 bases at J, with 16 bases in the middle.

Only one count was recorded for this clone. The chain links TRBV19 to TRBJ1-5, with D unresolved. V lost 2 bases, J lost 8 bases, and 10 bases lay in between. The CDR3 consists of 13 residues. The germline V gene encodes CDR1 LNHDA and CDR2 SQIVND (reference sequence). CDR3 region: CASSIMGGEPQHF. The CDR3 DNA reads TGTGCCAGTAGTATAATGGGAGGTGAGCCCCAGCATTTT. Combining the CDR3 with reference TRBV19 and TRBJ1-5 gives the whole variable domain DGGITQSPKYLFRKEGQNVTLSCEQNLNHDAMYWYRQDPGQGLRLIYYSQIVNDFQKGDIAEGYSVSREKKESFPLTVTSAQKNPTAFYLCASSIMGGEPQHFGDGTRLSIL.

This sequence joins TRBV19 and TRBJ1-1; TRBD1 is a possible D gene (5 bases). CDR3 length: 15 residues. With 3 bases removed from V and 4 bases from J, the gap between germline ends came to 15 bases. Germline V gene sequence: CDR1 LNHDA, CDR2 SQIVND (reference sequence). In DNA, the CDR3 is TGTGCCAGTAGTATGCTGGCTTTGGGGGGCACTGAAGCTTTCTTT. Translated: CASSMLALGGTEAFF.

The V gene is TRBV6-5, the J gene TRBJ2-1; TRBD1 matches 8 bases. The CDR3 extends over 14 amino acids. Germline CDR1 is MNHEY and CDR2 is SVGAGI. The V segment lost 6 bases and the J segment 6 bases; nucleotides outside the gene matches: 7. The chain's CDR3 is CASSDRGKGNEQFF. The CDR3, as DNA: TGTGCCAGCAGCGACAGGGGTAAGGGCAATGAGCAGTTCTTC.

This chain joins TRBV6-5 and TRBJ1-5, with 10 bases identical to TRBD1. The germline V gene has CDR1 MNHEY and CDR2 SVGAGI. This CDR3 contains 14 residues. Trimming took 6 bases from V and 7 from J; bases not matched to a gene: 6. The CDR3 is CASRKDRGLQPQHF. The DNA for the CDR3 is TGTGCCAGCAGAAAAGACAGGGGGCTGCAGCCCCAGCATTTT.

The V call is TRBV27, the J call TRBJ1-6, with D unresolved. With 0 bases removed from V and 0 bases from J, the gap between germline ends came to 6 bases. Germline V gives CDR1 MNHEY, CDR2 SMNVEV (reference sequence). This CDR3 contains 16 residues. CDR3 amino acids: CASSLSPLSYNSPLHF. Here the CDR3 DNA reads TGTGCCAGCAGTTTATCTCCACTCTCCTATAATTCACCCCTCCACTTT.

CDR3 DNA sequence: TGTGCCAGTAGTATCAGGGATCGTTCACCCCTCCACTTT. Translated: CASSIRDRSPLHF. The chain couples TRBV19 to TRBJ1-6; a possible D gene is TRBD1 (5 bases). The CDR3 spans 13 residues. V gave up 3 bases and J gave up 9 bases, with 9 bases separating them. The germline gives CDR1 LNHDA, CDR2 SQIVND (reference sequence).

The chain links TRBV18 to TRBJ2-7; D might be TRBD1 (5 bases). The CDR3 is made up of 16 amino acids. The V and J ends lost 3 bases and 0 bases respectively, with 15 bases between them. Germline lookup yields CDR1 KGHSH and CDR2 LQKENI. For the CDR3, the DNA is TGTGCCAGCTCACCTCCACAGGAACATCGCTCCTACGAGCAGTACTTC. Its protein product is CASSPPQEHRSYEQYF.

The V gene is TRBV30, the J gene TRBJ2-5; 8 nucleotides align to TRBD1. With V trimmed by 3 bases and J by 5 bases, 11 bases remained unmatched. The CDR3 is made up of 15 amino acids. The germline gives CDR1 GTSNPN, CDR2 SVGIG (reference sequence). The DNA of the CDR3 is TGTGCCTGGAGCCCAGGACAGGGACGGATGGAGACCCAGTACTTC. This sequence encodes CAWSPGQGRMETQYF. The variable domain in full, completed from reference TRBV30 and TRBJ2-5, reads SQTIHQWPATLVQPVGSPLSLECTVEGTSNPNLYWYRQAAGRGLQLLFYSVGIGQISSEVPQNLSASRPQDRQFILSSKKLLLSDSGFYLCAWSPGQGRMETQYFGPGTRLLVL.

The rearrangement uses TRBV9 and TRBJ2-1; D not resolved. The CDR3 sequence is 11 residues long. Trimming cost V 4 bases and J 5 bases, with 4 bases left between them. The germline V gene encodes CDR1 SGDLS and CDR2 YYNGEE. The CDR3 here is CASSRDNEQFF. The CDR3 nucleotides are TGTGCCAGCAGCAGAGACAATGAGCAGTTCTTC.

The chain recombines TRBV5-4 with TRBJ1-1, with D possibly TRBD1 on 5 matching bases. Trimming left V 0 bases short and J 5 bases short, with 17 bases between. CDR1 is SGHNT, CDR2 YYREEE, per germline (reference sequence). The CDR3 contains 16 residues. DNA of the CDR3: TGTGCCAGCAGCTTGGGGAGGGGCCTCTGGGCTACTGAAGCTTTCTTT. Its translation: CASSLGRGLWATEAFF.

The rearrangement links TRBV2 to TRBJ2-1; TRBD2 aligns across 7 bases. V lost 4 bases, J lost 6 bases, and 6 bases stayed unmatched. This CDR3 region has 14 residues. Germline CDR1 is SNHLY and CDR2 is FYNNEI. The CDR3 spells CASSGGGVRNEQFF. The CDR3 nucleotides read TGTGCCAGCAGTGGGGGAGGGGTCCGCAATGAGCAGTTCTTC.

The chain couples TRBV5-1 to TRBJ2-2; 8 bases line up with TRBD2. The V and J ends lost 4 bases and 2 bases, in that order; junction bases with no gene match: 4. The germline CDR1 and CDR2 sequences are SGHRS and YFSETQ. CDR3 length: 15 amino acids. CDR3 nucleotide sequence: TGCGCCAGCAGCCGGCGGGGGGTAAACACCGGGGAGCTGTTTTTT. Its protein is CASSRRGVNTGELFF.

The CDR3 DNA is TGTGCCAGCAGCTTAGCGCAAGGACAGGGGGCAGGAGATACGCAGTATTTT. Its protein product is CASSLAQGQGAGDTQYF. The V and J genes are TRBV7-6 and TRBJ2-3, with 11 nucleotides matching TRBD1. Trimming removed 0 bases from V and 5 bases from J; junction bases left unmatched: 7. The germline V gene encodes CDR1 SGHVS and CDR2 FNYEAQ. This CDR3 is 17 amino acids long.

The gene calls are TRBV7-6 and TRBJ2-3; TRBD2 matches 7 bases. The CDR3 spans 15 residues. The V and J ends lost 1 base and 4 bases, in that order; junction bases with no gene match: 5. CDR1 and CDR2 (germline): SGHVS, FNYEAQ. The CDR3 bases are TGTGCCAGCAGCTTAGTTACTAGCGAGTCAGATACGCAGTATTTT. This encodes CASSLVTSESDTQYF.

The rearrangement uses TRBV29-1 and TRBJ1-4; tentatively, D is TRBD1 (5 bases). The germline V and J ends were trimmed by 1 base and 11 bases, with 11 bases remaining between them. The CDR3 contains 12 residues. Germline CDR1 is SQVTM and CDR2 is ANQGSEA. The chain's CDR3 is CSVEGRGSKLFF. In nucleotides, the CDR3 is TGCAGCGTTGAAGGGAGGGGATCGAAACTGTTTTTT. The variable domain in full, completed from reference TRBV29-1 and TRBJ1-4, reads SAVISQKPSRDICQRGTSLTIQCQVDSQVTMMFWYRQQPGQSLTLIATANQGSEATYESGFVIDKFPISRPNLTFSTLTVSNMSPEDSSIYLCSVEGRGSKLFFGSGTQLSVL.

The gene calls are TRBV5-1 and TRBJ2-5, with a possible D match to TRBD2 (7 bases). The CDR3 spans 16 residues. Trimming removed 4 bases at V and 5 bases at J, with 21 bases between. Per the germline V gene, CDR1 is SGHRS and CDR2 is YFSETQ. The CDR3 region has the DNA TGCGCCAGCAGCCTCGCCGCGGGGGCCGGACCCGAGACCCAGTACTTC. Protein product: CASSLAAGAGPETQYF.

The V gene is TRBV5-4, the J gene TRBJ2-7; tentatively, D is TRBD1 (5 bases). V lost 4 bases to trimming and J lost 0 bases, with 17 bases between them. CDR3 length: 16 amino acids. Germline CDR1 reads SGHNT; CDR2 reads YYREEE (reference sequence). The DNA for the CDR3 is TGTGCCAGCAGCCAAAAAACAGGAGACAGCTCCTACGAGCAGTACTTC. The encoded protein is CASSQKTGDSSYEQYF.

V gene TRBV9 combines with J gene TRBJ2-3; D is ambiguous. V gave up 3 bases and J gave up 1 base, with 6 bases separating them. CDR1 is SGDLS and CDR2 is YYNGEE in the germline V gene. This CDR3 has 13 residues. The CDR3 sequence: CASSAAGTDTQYF. CDR3 bases: TGTGCCAGCAGCGCGGCGGGCACAGATACGCAGTATTTT.

The chain is built from TRBV2 and TRBJ1-6, with D tentatively TRBD1 (5 bases). This CDR3 is built from 16 residues. Germline V gene sequence: CDR1 SNHLY, CDR2 FYNNEI. Trimming stripped 4 bases from V and 7 bases from J, with 17 bases between. As DNA, the CDR3 is TGTGCCAGCAGTGGACCTCAGGGATTTAGGAATTCACCCCTCCACTTT. The encoded protein is CASSGPQGFRNSPLHF.

This chain links TRBV5-1 with TRBJ2-1; 7 bases are a match to TRBD1. Trimming took 0 bases from V and 5 from J; bases not matched to a gene: 11. This CDR3 spans 17 amino acids. Germline V gene sequence: CDR1 SGHRS, CDR2 YFSETQ. The CDR3 reads CASSLAWGQTLDNEQFF. The CDR3 nucleotides read TGCGCCAGCAGCTTGGCCTGGGGACAGACCCTTGACAATGAGCAGTTCTTC.

The J gene is TRBJ1-3, the V gene TRBV9, with D unresolved. CDR1 SGDLS and CDR2 YYNGEE come from the germline V gene. Deletions cut 2 bases from V and 0 bases from J, with 9 bases between. The CDR3 runs 15 residues. CDR3 nucleotides: TGTGCCAGCAGCGTTGATCAGTTCTCTGGAAACACCATATATTTT. Amino acids: CASSVDQFSGNTIYF.

This clone appeared once. This sequence joins TRBV4-1 and TRBJ2-5; TRBD2 might be the D (5 bases). In germline, CDR1 is MGHRA, CDR2 YSYEKL. The V end lost 1 base, the J end lost 1 base, and 13 bases lay between the germline ends. The CDR3 sequence is 16 residues long. Here the CDR3 reads CASSQGAGQLQETQYF. Here the CDR3 DNA reads TGCGCCAGCAGCCAAGGGGCGGGCCAGCTCCAAGAGACCCAGTACTTC.

This clone came up many times. The V gene is TRBV7-8, the J gene TRBJ1-3; D is uncertain. The germline gives CDR1 SGHVS, CDR2 FQNEAQ. V lost 1 base and J lost 6, with 13 bases in between. The CDR3 length is 15 residues. The CDR3 sequence is CASSLERGSVNTIYF. The CDR3 DNA reads as TGTGCCAGCAGCTTAGAACGGGGTTCCGTAAACACCATATATTTT.